This T cell receptor beta chain was found in a study of monozygotic twins with cystic fibrosis. Overall study context: With about 15 PCR cycles, barcoded libraries came from roughly 2.8 micrograms of fragmented DNA. Findings and caveats of the study: No link emerged between shared CDR3 counts and age, concordance or severity. Unrelated CF individuals shared fewer identical clonotypes than monozygotic CF twins. In 13 of 16 pairs, V gene usage was closest to the co-twin's.

Clones were sequenced by immunoSEQ multiplex PCR, and TCRdb holds only the in-frame ones, with some missing. This sample has approximately 14,000 clones, with approximately 84% found just once. Trimming removed 3 bases at V and 9 bases at J, with 11 bases between. Germline V lookup: CDR1 MRHNA, CDR2 SNTAGT. This CDR3 is built from 13 residues. Details on this clone: The antigen is undetermined.

J is TRBJ2-2 and V is TRBV6-4; D is uncertain. Sequences were obtained from blood. The sequence came from a boy between 10 and 17 years old with cystic fibrosis. The CDR3 here is CASSEQMARELFF. CDR3 nucleotides: TGTGCCAGCAGTGAACAGATGGCGAGGGAGCTGTTTTTT.